This TCR beta chain comes out of a study of cytomegalovirus exposure and HLA in healthy donors. Whole-study findings and limits: Sequencing depth across donors, presence/absence analyses assumed, was roughly uniform.

Use of 60 Vbeta and 13 Jbeta primers characterized the PCR. Some clones are missing from TCRdb's copy, which holds only in-frame ones; the method was immunoSEQ multiplex PCR. The table includes some 77,000 clones, approximately 80% detected once. For this clone: The antigen is undetermined.

Everyone who donated was a healthy bone marrow donor. Germline V gene lookup returns CDR1 SQVTM and CDR2 ANQGSEA. Losses at the gene ends were 2 bases for V and 6 bases for J; bases not matched to a gene: 7. This CDR3 contains 15 residues. The receptor was derived from a man aged 50 or older in good health and CMV-seropositive. This rearrangement joins TRBV29-1 to TRBJ2-3, with 11 bases identical to TRBD1. Sequencing was performed on PBMCs. CDR3 nucleotide sequence: TGCAGCGTTGAAAGGACAGGGGGCATTCTTGATACGCAGTATTTT. It codes for CSVERTGGILDTQYF.